This TCR beta chain was captured by sequencing in a study of coeliac disease. CDR1 is GTSNPN and CDR2 is SVGIG in the germline V gene (reference sequence). The V end lost 4 bases, the J end lost 0 bases, and 3 bases lay between the germline ends. The CDR3 is 12 residues long. In this sample, this clone turned up a few times. Libraries were prepared by immunoSEQ multiplex PCR; TCRdb keeps only in-frame clonotypes and omits some of them. This table has over 3,000 clones, 69% appearing once. Source material: intraepithelial lymphocytes from the gut. This chain uses TRBV30 with TRBJ2-2; the D is unclear. This clonotype was sampled from a young man with celiac disease. The CDR3 sequence: CAWTANTGELFF. CDR3 nucleotide sequence: TGTGCCTGGACAGCGAACACCGGGGAGCTGTTTTTT.